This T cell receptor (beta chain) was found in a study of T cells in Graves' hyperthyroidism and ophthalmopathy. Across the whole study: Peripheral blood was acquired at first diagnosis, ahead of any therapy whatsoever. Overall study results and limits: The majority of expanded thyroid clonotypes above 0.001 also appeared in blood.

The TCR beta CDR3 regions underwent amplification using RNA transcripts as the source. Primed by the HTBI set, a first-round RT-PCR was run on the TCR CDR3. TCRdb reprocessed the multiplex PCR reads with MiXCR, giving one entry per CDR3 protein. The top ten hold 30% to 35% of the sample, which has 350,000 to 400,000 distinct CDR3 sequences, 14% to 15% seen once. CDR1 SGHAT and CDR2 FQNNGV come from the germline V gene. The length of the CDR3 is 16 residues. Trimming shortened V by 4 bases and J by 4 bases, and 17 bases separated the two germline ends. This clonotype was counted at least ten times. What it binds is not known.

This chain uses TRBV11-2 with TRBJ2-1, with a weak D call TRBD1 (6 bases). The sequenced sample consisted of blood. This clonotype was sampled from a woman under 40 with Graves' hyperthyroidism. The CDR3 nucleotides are TGTGCCAGCAGCTCCCTAACCCCCCAGGGGTACAATGAGCAGTTCTTC. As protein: CASSSLTPQGYNEQFF.